This note documents a single T cell receptor (beta chain) sequence. This sample is drawn from a study of blood T cell repertoires in COVID-19. Profiling relied on immunoSEQ multiplex PCR, and the TCRdb table lists in-frame clones only, not all of them. The table lists about 270,000 clones, approximately 86% of them singletons. From germline, CDR1 is SGHTA and CDR2 FQGNSA. V gave up 3 bases and J gave up 5 bases; unmatched junction bases: 2. This CDR3 is built from 14 residues. The specimen sequenced was peripheral blood. The gene calls are TRBV7-2 and TRBJ1-4; the match to TRBD1 covers 8 bases. This receptor was taken from a woman aged 65 to 85 with COVID-19, enrolled during active disease. DNA for the CDR3: TGTGCCAGCAGCTTGACAGGGGTCAATGAAAAACTGTTTTTT. This gives the protein CASSLTGVNEKLFF. The full variable domain, rest sourced from reference TRBV7-2 and TRBJ1-4, is GAGVSQSPSNKVTEKGKDVELRCDPISGHTALYWYRQSLGQGLEFLIYFQGNSAPDKSGLPSDRFSAERTGGSVSTLTIQRTQQEDSAVYLCASSLTGVNEKLFFGSGTQLSVL.